The clone carrying this T cell receptor beta chain was recorded at least ten times. Antigen specificity is unknown. Ineligible for inclusion were patients with other autoimmune diseases, uncontrolled infections, pregnancy or lactation. The source of the PBMCs was less than 12 ml of fresh peripheral blood. The V segment lost 4 bases and the J segment 8 bases; nucleotides outside the gene matches: 7. The CDR3 has 14 amino acids. The V gene's germline CDR1 is SGHDN and CDR2 FVKESK. This record comes from a study of Graves' ophthalmopathy and Graves' hyperthyroidism. Amplified material comprised TCR beta CDR3 regions derived from RNA transcripts. HTBI primers were employed in first-round RT-PCR, then a second-round multiplex PCR followed. TCRdb passed the multiplex PCR reads through MiXCR, listing each CDR3 protein once. The data show some 410,000 distinct CDR3 sequences, more than 20% seen once. Overall study findings and caveats: Both a roughly 64% sensitivity and an approximately 75% specificity characterized the model's predictions of ophthalmopathy progression. Most expanded clonotypes from thyroid (those above 0.001 frequency) were also found in blood.

The chain couples TRBV14 to TRBJ1-2; TRBD1 matches 10 bases. The TCR was taken from a woman aged 18-29 years with stable Graves' hyperthyroidism. Input material: peripheral blood. The CDR3 coding sequence is TGTGCCAGCAGCCCAGGACAGGGGGTACAAGGCTACACCTTC. Translation gives CASSPGQGVQGYTF.